This entry concerns a single T cell receptor (beta chain). The data stem from a study of T cell changes during pregnancy in multiple sclerosis. Germline V gene data show CDR1 as LNHDA and CDR2 as SQIVND (reference sequence). The germline V and J ends were trimmed by 10 bases and 4 bases, with 10 bases remaining between them. CDR3 size: 11 residues. TCRdb keeps only in-frame clones here, not all; method: immunoSEQ multiplex PCR. The data hold 30,000 to 45,000 clones, with 92% observed a single time. The V call is TRBV19, the J call TRBJ1-1; perhaps TRBD1 as D (5 bases). The source was CD8+ T cells from peripheral blood mononuclear cells, collected before pregnancy. The receptor was derived from a female donor with multiple sclerosis, enrolled in a pregnancy study. The CDR3 DNA follows: TGTGCCACCGTCAGGGCCACTGAAGCTTTCTTT. Translated, it gives CATVRATEAFF.